A single sample gave rise to the 31 T cell receptor beta chains below, sequenced in a study of blood T cell repertoires in COVID-19. Here immunoSEQ multiplex PCR was the method, and the copy in TCRdb shows in-frame clones only, minus some. The profile covers about 97,000 clones, with 80% to 90% appearing a single time and 15% to 20% taken by the ten largest. The sequencing sample was made of peripheral blood. The receptors originated from a human donor in a cohort sampled during active COVID-19.

This chain connects TRBV19 to TRBJ2-4; 7 bases are a match to TRBD2. The CDR3 consists of 13 residues. V lost 6 bases, J lost 8 bases, and 7 bases stayed unmatched. Germline V gives CDR1 LNHDA, CDR2 SQIVND (reference sequence). For the CDR3, the DNA is TGTGCCAGTAGCCGACTAGCTAAGGACATTCAGTACTTC. Amino acids: CASSRLAKDIQYF.

The V and J genes are TRBV7-9 and TRBJ2-5; D might be TRBD2 (5 bases). CDR1 is SEHNR and CDR2 is FQNEAQ in the germline V gene (reference sequence). The CDR3 is made up of 14 amino acids. V lost 5 bases to trimming and J lost 3 bases, with 13 bases between them. The CDR3 here is CASSPLFGEETQYF. The CDR3 DNA reads TGTGCCAGCAGCCCCCTCTTCGGGGAAGAGACCCAGTACTTC.

The V gene is TRBV24-1, the J gene TRBJ2-1, with 8 positions matching TRBD1. Germline CDR1 and CDR2: KGHDR and SFDVKD. Trimming took 3 bases from V and 8 from J; bases not matched to a gene: 8. The CDR3 contains 15 residues. The CDR3 here is CATSDGQGGNYEQFF. CDR3 nucleotide sequence: TGTGCCACCAGTGATGGACAGGGCGGGAATTATGAGCAGTTCTTC.

The chain carries TRBV9 and TRBJ1-3; maybe TRBD1 (6 bases). This CDR3 comprises 17 residues. The V and J ends lost 0 bases and 3 bases respectively, with 16 bases between them. The germline V gene encodes CDR1 SGDLS and CDR2 YYNGEE. The chain's CDR3 is CASSVGVPGGGGNTIYF. CDR3 nucleotide sequence: TGTGCCAGCAGCGTAGGGGTGCCGGGGGGCGGTGGAAACACCATATATTTT.

J is TRBJ2-7 and V is TRBV4-2; 7 nucleotides agree with TRBD2. The CDR3 extends over 15 amino acids. Germline-derived CDR1 and CDR2 are LGHNA and YNFKEQ. V lost 0 bases, J lost 5 bases, and 7 bases stayed unmatched. The CDR3 sequence: CASSQEGEGLDEQYF. The CDR3 coding sequence is TGTGCCAGCAGCCAAGAGGGGGAGGGCCTCGACGAGCAGTACTTC.

V usage is TRBV5-5 and J usage is TRBJ1-1; D remains ambiguous. There are 14 residues in the CDR3. Germline V lookup: CDR1 SGHKS, CDR2 YYEKEE (reference sequence). V lost 4 bases, J lost 1 base, and 11 bases lay in between. The CDR3 DNA is TGTGCCAGCAGCCCGGTTCTACGGAACACTGAAGCTTTCTTT. It codes for CASSPVLRNTEAFF.

CDR3 region: CASSSLTRTTTQYF. The CDR3, as DNA: TGTGCCAGCAGCTCCCTGACTCGTACAACAACGCAGTATTTT. V is TRBV5-6 and J is TRBJ2-3; unclear D gene. The CDR3 runs to 14 residues. CDR1 SGHDT and CDR2 YYEEEE come from the germline V gene. Trimming stripped 3 bases from V and 9 bases from J, with 17 bases between.

CDR3 amino acids: CASSLALRATNTGELFF. CDR3 coding DNA: TGTGCCAGCAGCTTAGCCCTGAGGGCAACGAACACCGGGGAGCTGTTTTTT. The chain carries TRBV11-2 and TRBJ2-2; possibly TRBD2 for D (5 bases). CDR1 and CDR2 from the germline V gene are SGHAT and FQNNGV. The CDR3 length is 17 residues. V was pared by 1 base and J by 0 bases, with 12 bases between.

As to this clone: This same CDR3 is encoded by further DNA sequences in the sample. The V gene is TRBV9, the J gene TRBJ2-1, with 9 bases aligning to TRBD2. The J segment lost 7 bases and the V segment lost 0 bases, leaving 5 bases of the junction unmatched. The CDR3 runs 15 residues. Germline CDR1 SGDLS, CDR2 YYNGEE. The CDR3 DNA is TGTGCCAGCAGCGTAGGTAGCGGGAGTGGGAATGAGCAGTTCTTC. This encodes CASSVGSGSGNEQFF.

The chain couples TRBV7-3 to TRBJ2-2; no definite D call. This CDR3 is built from 16 residues. The germline V gene has CDR1 SGHTA and CDR2 FQGTGA. V was cut by 0 bases and J by 0 bases, with 8 bases left in between. CDR3 loop: CASSLTGRPNTGELFF. The CDR3 DNA is TGTGCCAGCAGCTTAACGGGCAGACCGAACACCGGGGAGCTGTTTTTT. Combining the CDR3 with reference TRBV7-3 and TRBJ2-2 gives the whole variable domain GAGVSQTPSNKVTEKGKYVELRCDPISGHTALYWYRQSLGQGPEFLIYFQGTGAADDSGLPNDRFFAVRPEGSVSTLKIQRTERGDSAVYLCASSLTGRPNTGELFFGEGSRLTVL.

The chain combines TRBV28 with TRBJ2-7; 9 nucleotides align to TRBD1. Germline CDR1 MDHEN, CDR2 SYDVKM. The CDR3 covers 16 residues. V was clipped by 8 bases and J by 5 bases; unmatched bases: 16. The CDR3 nucleotides are TGTGCCAGCCAAATAACGTCGGGACAGGGTCCCCACGAGCAGTACTTC. This gives the protein CASQITSGQGPHEQYF.

This chain connects TRBV24-1 to TRBJ1-2; the D is unclear. Germline V CDR1 and CDR2: KGHDR, SFDVKD. The CDR3 length is 13 residues. V was trimmed by 10 bases and J by 1 base, leaving 12 bases between them. The DNA for the CDR3 is TGTGCCACTTCCTCAGGAGGTAACTATGGCTACACCTTC. It yields the protein CATSSGGNYGYTF.

The chain has TRBV27 and TRBJ1-1, with D maybe TRBD1 (6 bases). The CDR3 extends over 15 amino acids. Germline V gene sequence: CDR1 MNHEY, CDR2 SMNVEV (reference sequence). Between the trimmed V and J ends, which lost 8 bases and 0 bases, there was a span of 16 bases. The CDR3 is CASGARGGLNTEAFF. The CDR3 region has the DNA TGTGCCAGCGGGGCTCGGGGGGGGCTGAACACTGAAGCTTTCTTT.

The chain couples TRBV20-1 to TRBJ1-6; D perhaps matches TRBD1 (6 bases). Germline lookup yields CDR1 DFQATT and CDR2 SNEGSKA (reference sequence). The V gene lost 3 bases and the J gene lost 0 bases, with 9 bases spanning the gap. This CDR3 spans 15 amino acids. CDR3 sequence: CSASPQGSYNSPLHF. CDR3 nucleotide sequence: TGCAGTGCTAGTCCACAGGGCTCCTATAATTCACCCCTCCACTTT.

The gene calls are TRBV21-1 and TRBJ2-3; the table's D gene call, TRBD2, was not cross checked with the DNA. TRBV21-1 is a recognized pseudogene. This CDR3 is 16 amino acids long. The CDR3 protein is CASSNAGGRAGDTQYF. The CDR3 region has the DNA TGTGCCAGCAGCAACGCGGGCGGGAGGGCTGGAGATACGCAGTATTTT.

The V call is TRBV4-1, the J call TRBJ2-1; D is ambiguous. CDR3 length: 15 amino acids. Germline loops: CDR1 MGHRA, CDR2 YSYEKL. Trimming cost V 0 bases and J 0 bases, with 6 bases left between them. CDR3 protein: CASSQESGSYNEQFF. In nucleotides, the CDR3 is TGCGCCAGCAGCCAAGAATCGGGCTCCTACAATGAGCAGTTCTTC.

The sample holds a few counts of this clone. The chain recombines TRBV5-1 with TRBJ2-7; TRBD2 might be the D (6 bases). This CDR3 spans 18 amino acids. V shed 3 bases and J shed 1 base, with 23 bases lying between them. Germline V lookup: CDR1 SGHRS, CDR2 YFSETQ. CDR3 in amino acids: CASSSRYGTGTESYEQYF. CDR3 nucleotides: TGCGCCAGCAGCTCGAGGTATGGAACCGGGACTGAGTCCTACGAGCAGTACTTC.

The chain joins TRBV2 to TRBJ2-5; D perhaps matches TRBD1 (5 bases). The V gene lost 7 bases and the J gene lost 5 bases, with 23 bases spanning the gap. There are 16 residues in the CDR3. Germline CDR1 and CDR2: SNHLY and FYNNEI. The CDR3 protein is CASTPTAGPSKETQYF. DNA of the CDR3: TGTGCCAGCACCCCGACCGCAGGGCCGTCCAAGGAGACCCAGTACTTC.

By share, this clone ranks as large. V gene TRBV2 combines with J gene TRBJ1-5, with D tentatively TRBD1 (5 bases). Germline V gene lookup returns CDR1 SNHLY and CDR2 FYNNEI. V lost 3 bases and J lost 3, with 12 bases in between. The CDR3 is made up of 15 amino acids. The CDR3 DNA sequence: TGTGCCAGCAGTGACCCGACAGTTTACAATCAGCCCCAGCATTTT. Protein sequence: CASSDPTVYNQPQHF.

V usage is TRBV28 and J usage is TRBJ2-2; tentatively, D is TRBD2 (5 bases). V lost 2 bases, J lost 4 bases, and 8 bases lay in between. The CDR3 consists of 14 residues. Germline CDR1 and CDR2: MDHEN and SYDVKM. CDR3 sequence (DNA): TGTGCCAGCAGTTTAGGAGGTATCACCGGGGAGCTGTTTTTT. Protein product: CASSLGGITGELFF.

The J gene is TRBJ2-1, the V gene TRBV6-4, with D possibly being TRBD1 (6 bases). CDR1 and CDR2 (germline): MRHNA, SNTAGT. CDR3 length: 14 amino acids. V was clipped by 5 bases and J by 8 bases, with 16 bases between them. The CDR3 coding sequence is TGTGCCAGCAGTCTTTCGACAGGAGGAGATGAGCAGTTCTTC. This encodes CASSLSTGGDEQFF.

The V call is TRBV19, the J call TRBJ1-1; perhaps TRBD1 as D (6 bases). CDR1 and CDR2 (germline): LNHDA, SQIVND (reference sequence). The V end lost 2 bases, the J end lost 5 bases, and 18 bases lay between the germline ends. The CDR3 runs to 16 residues. The CDR3 loop reads CASSIPLQGVETEAFF. In DNA, the CDR3 is TGTGCCAGTAGTATACCCCTACAGGGTGTGGAGACTGAAGCTTTCTTT.

V gene TRBV4-3 combines with J gene TRBJ2-7, with 9 bases aligning to TRBD1. J was trimmed by 2 bases and V by 2 bases; bases with no gene match: 4. This CDR3 contains 15 residues. Germline-derived CDR1 and CDR2 are LGHNA and YSLEER. This chain's CDR3 is CASSQLWDRAYEQYF. The CDR3, as DNA: TGCGCCAGCAGCCAACTCTGGGACAGGGCCTACGAGCAGTACTTC.

The chain employs TRBV28 and TRBJ1-4; D gene ambiguous. The CDR3 runs 15 residues. V lost 2 bases, J lost 4 bases, and 11 bases lay in between. The germline V gene has CDR1 MDHEN and CDR2 SYDVKM. CDR3 nucleotide sequence: TGTGCCAGCAGTTTAACGGGCGGGCTTAATGAAAAACTGTTTTTT. It encodes CASSLTGGLNEKLFF.

This rearrangement joins TRBV7-7 to TRBJ2-7; D is undetermined. This CDR3 contains 15 residues. V was clipped by 1 base and J by 2 bases, with 12 bases between them. Looked up from germline, CDR1 is SSHAT and CDR2 is FNYEAQ (reference sequence). This CDR3 is CASSLGVTSTYEQYF. CDR3 DNA sequence: TGTGCCAGCAGCTTAGGGGTGACAAGTACCTACGAGCAGTACTTC.

The chain carries TRBV29-1 and TRBJ1-1; D gene ambiguous. V lost 3 bases and J lost 1, with 3 bases in between. From germline, CDR1 is SQVTM and CDR2 ANQGSEA. The length of the CDR3 is 11 residues. Here the CDR3 reads CSVDRNTEAFF. The CDR3 nucleotides are TGCAGCGTTGACCGGAACACTGAAGCTTTCTTT. Together with reference TRBV29-1 and TRBJ1-1, the CDR3 gives the full variable domain: SAVISQKPSRDICQRGTSLTIQCQVDSQVTMMFWYRQQPGQSLTLIATANQGSEATYESGFVIDKFPISRPNLTFSTLTVSNMSPEDSSIYLCSVDRNTEAFFGQGTRLTVV.

The chain combines TRBV7-2 with TRBJ1-2, with 8 bases that match TRBD1. The junction had 3 bases not matched to a gene; V was cut back by 5 bases and J by 1 base. The CDR3 length is 14 residues. CDR1 is SGHTA, CDR2 FQGNSA, per germline. CDR3 coding DNA: TGTGCCAGCAGCATAGACAGGGGTAACTATGGCTACACCTTC. Its protein is CASSIDRGNYGYTF.

J is TRBJ1-2 and V is TRBV28; D is undetermined. V was cut by 2 bases and J by 3 bases, with 13 bases left in between. CDR1 is MDHEN, CDR2 SYDVKM, per germline. There are 15 residues in the CDR3. This chain's CDR3 is CASSLGTGRDYGYTF. CDR3 nucleotide sequence: TGTGCCAGCAGTTTAGGTACGGGAAGGGACTATGGCTACACCTTC.

The rearrangement joins TRBV6-6 to TRBJ1-5; a possible D gene is TRBD1 (5 bases). CDR1 is MNHNY, CDR2 SVGAGI, per germline (reference sequence). The CDR3 extends over 14 amino acids. Deletions cut 5 bases from V and 8 bases from J, with 16 bases between. The DNA of the CDR3 is TGTGCCAGCAGTGCGGGGAGGGGCCCAGAGCCCCAGCATTTT. Its translation is CASSAGRGPEPQHF.

This clone was detected only a few times. The rearrangement joins TRBV28 to TRBJ1-1, with D possibly matching TRBD1 (5 bases). This CDR3 region has 13 residues. V lost 10 bases to trimming and J lost 2 bases, with 14 bases between them. CDR1 is MDHEN, CDR2 SYDVKM, per germline. In nucleotides, the CDR3 is TGTGCCACCAACGATAGGGGAAACACTGAAGCTTTCTTT. Translation: CATNDRGNTEAFF.

This chain links TRBV9 with TRBJ1-6; D is unresolved. This CDR3 has 12 amino acids. Trimming removed 4 bases from V and 5 bases from J, with 4 bases in between. Germline values: CDR1 SGDLS, CDR2 YYNGEE. CDR3 bases: TGTGCCAGCAGCCTTGATAATTCACCCCTCCACTTT. Translation: CASSLDNSPLHF.